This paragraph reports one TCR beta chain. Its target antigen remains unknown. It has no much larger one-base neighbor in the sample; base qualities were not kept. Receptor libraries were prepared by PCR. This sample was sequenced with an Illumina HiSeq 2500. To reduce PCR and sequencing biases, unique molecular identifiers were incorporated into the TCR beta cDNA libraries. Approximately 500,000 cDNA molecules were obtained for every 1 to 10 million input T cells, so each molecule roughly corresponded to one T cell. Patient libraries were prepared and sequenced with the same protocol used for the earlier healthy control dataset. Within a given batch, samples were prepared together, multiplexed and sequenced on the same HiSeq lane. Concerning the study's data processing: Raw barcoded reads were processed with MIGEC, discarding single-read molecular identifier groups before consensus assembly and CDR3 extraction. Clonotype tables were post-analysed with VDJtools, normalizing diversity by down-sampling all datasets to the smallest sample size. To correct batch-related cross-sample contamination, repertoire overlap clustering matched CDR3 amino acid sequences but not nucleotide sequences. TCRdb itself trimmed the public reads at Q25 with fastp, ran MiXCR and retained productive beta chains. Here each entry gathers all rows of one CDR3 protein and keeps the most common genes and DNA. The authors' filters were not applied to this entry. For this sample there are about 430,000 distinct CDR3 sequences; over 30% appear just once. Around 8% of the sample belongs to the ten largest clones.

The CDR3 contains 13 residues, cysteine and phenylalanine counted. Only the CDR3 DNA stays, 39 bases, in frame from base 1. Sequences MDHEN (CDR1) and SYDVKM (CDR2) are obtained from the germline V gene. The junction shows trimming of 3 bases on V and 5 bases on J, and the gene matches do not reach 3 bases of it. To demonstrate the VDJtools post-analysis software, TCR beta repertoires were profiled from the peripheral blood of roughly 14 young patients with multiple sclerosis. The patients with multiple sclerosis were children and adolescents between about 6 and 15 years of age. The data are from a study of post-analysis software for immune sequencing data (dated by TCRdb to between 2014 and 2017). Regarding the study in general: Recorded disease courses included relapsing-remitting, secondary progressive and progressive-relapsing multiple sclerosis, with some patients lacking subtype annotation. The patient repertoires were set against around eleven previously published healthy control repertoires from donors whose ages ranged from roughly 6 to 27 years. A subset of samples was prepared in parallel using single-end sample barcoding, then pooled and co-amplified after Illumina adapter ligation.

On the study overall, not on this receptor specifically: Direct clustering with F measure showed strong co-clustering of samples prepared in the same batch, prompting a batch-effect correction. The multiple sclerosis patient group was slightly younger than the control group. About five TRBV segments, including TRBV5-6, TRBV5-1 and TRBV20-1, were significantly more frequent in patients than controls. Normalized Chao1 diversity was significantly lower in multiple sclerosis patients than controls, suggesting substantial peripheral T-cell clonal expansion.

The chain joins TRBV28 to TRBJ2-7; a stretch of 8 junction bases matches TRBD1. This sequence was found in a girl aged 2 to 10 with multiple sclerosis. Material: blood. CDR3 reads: CASSFAGGDEQYF. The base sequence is TGTGCCAGCAGTTTTGCAGGGGGCGACGAGCAGTACTTC.